The next 28 T cell receptor beta chains were all read from a single sample in a study of tissue T cells after allogeneic stem cell transplantation. Time point in this sample: mouse harvest day 7 after allogeneic transplant. Each mouse received 10^7 T-cell-depleted marrow cells plus 10^6 splenic CD5+ T cells by tail vein. Sequencing used immunoSEQ multiplex PCR; TCRdb keeps in-frame clones, though not all of them. This repertoire shows 3,200 or so clones, 55% found once; its top ten account for around 4.5%. Input material: gut tissue. The receptor set was obtained from a female BALB/c mouse given C57BL/6 T cells with graft-versus-host disease after an allogeneic hematopoietic cell transplant.

Remarks on this clone: The gene names given are mouse names. The sequenced fragment ends 1 residue before the CDR3 boundary, so the rest is inferred from the germline J gene. The J gene is TRBJ1-2, the V gene TRBV15; no clear D gene. Germline CDR1 and CDR2: SGHND and FRSKSL. Between the trimmed V and J ends, which lost 1 base and 0 bases, there was a span of 6 bases. This CDR3 spans 14 amino acids. CDR3 sequence reads: CASSLGQSNSDYTF. The CDR3 bases that were read are TGTGCCAGCAGTTTAGGGCAGTCAAACTCCGACTACACC.

In regard to this clone: Any gene name here is a mouse gene name. The sequence runs out 1 residue before the end of the CDR3; the remainder is reconstructed from the germline J gene. The chain is built from TRBV3 and TRBJ2-7; TRBD2 is a possible D gene (7 bases). CDR1 and CDR2 from the germline V gene are SNHLY and FYNGKV (reference sequence). This CDR3 has 15 amino acids. Trimming cost V 0 bases and J 1 base, with 10 bases left between them. The CDR3 bases that were read are TGTGCCAGCAGCTTAGCTTGGGGGGCGTCCTATGAACAGTAC. The encoded protein is CASSLAWGASYEQY. The CDR3, in full, reads CASSLAWGASYEQYF.

This clone was seen a handful of times. The gene symbols are mouse symbols. The sequenced CDR3 bases are TGTGCCAGCGGTGGACATAACTCCGACTACACC. Its protein product is CASGGHNSDYT. From start to end, the CDR3 is CASGGHNSDYTF. This chain links TRBV13-2 with TRBJ1-2; unclear D gene. With the read ending 1 residue before the CDR3 end, the germline J gene is used to fill in that end. Germline-derived CDR1 and CDR2 are NNHNN and SYGAGS (reference sequence). Trimming shortened V by 3 bases and J by 2 bases, and 5 bases separated the two germline ends. The CDR3 runs to 12 residues.

Points on this clone: Gene names follow the mouse nomenclature. From the germline J gene comes the end of the CDR3, since the read stops 1 residue before it. The V call is TRBV12-2, the J call TRBJ1-4, with 9 bases that match TRBD1. Germline CDR1 and CDR2: SGHLS and HYDKME. This CDR3 has 14 amino acids. V was pared by 2 bases and J by 5 bases, with 2 bases of the junction left unmatched. Here the CDR3 reads CASSPGTGNERLFF. The CDR3 DNA, read in part, is TGTGCCAGCTCTCCCGGGACAGGGAACGAAAGATTATTT.

There are a few counts of this clone. Genes here carry mouse names. The read terminates 1 residue before the CDR3 end, so the remaining end is supplied by the germline J gene. The V call is TRBV26, the J call TRBJ1-3; 7 bases are shared with TRBD1. Trimming at V came to 3 bases and at J to 0 bases, leaving 5 bases not matched to a gene. CDR1 is KGHPV, CDR2 FQNQEV, per germline (reference sequence). The length of the CDR3 is 16 residues. The chain's CDR3 is CASSLRDRYSGNTLYF. CDR3 DNA (partial): TGTGCCAGCAGTCTCCGGGACAGATATTCTGGAAATACGCTCTAT.

A remark on this clone: Gene names refer to mouse genes. The read comes to an end 1 residue before the CDR3 does, leaving the germline J gene to fill in the end. The J gene is TRBJ2-1, the V gene TRBV5, with TRBD2 as a possible D gene (5 bases). This CDR3 is built from 15 residues. Germline V gene lookup returns CDR1 LGHNA and CDR2 YNLKQL (reference sequence). V was shortened by 0 bases and J by 4 bases, with 10 bases between the two germline ends. The DNA read from the CDR3 is TGTGCCAGCAGCCAAGAGAGTGGGGTTTATGCTGAGCAGTTC. Translation gives CASSQESGVYAEQF. The whole CDR3 protein is CASSQESGVYAEQFF.

About this clone: Each gene name is a mouse one. The sequenced fragment ends 1 residue before the CDR3 boundary, so the rest is inferred from the germline J gene. J is TRBJ2-5 and V is TRBV13-1, with TRBD2 as a possible D gene (6 bases). CDR1 NSHNY and CDR2 SYGAGN come from the germline V gene. CDR3 size: 16 residues. Deletions cut 3 bases from V and 0 bases from J, with 14 bases between. The CDR3 here is CASSASPGDNQDTQYF. The DNA read from the CDR3 is TGTGCCAGCAGTGCCTCCCCTGGGGATAACCAAGACACCCAGTAC.

With respect to this clone: Each gene name is a mouse one. The missing CDR3 end, 1 residue past where the read stops, is filled in from the germline J gene. The rearrangement links TRBV26 to TRBJ1-1; 8 bases line up with TRBD1. V was pared by 0 bases and J by 4 bases, with 7 bases of the junction left unmatched. Germline assignment: CDR1 KGHPV and CDR2 FQNQEV (reference sequence). The length of the CDR3 is 16 residues. Incomplete CDR3 DNA: TGTGCCAGCAGTCTGTCGACCGGACAGGGTATCACAGAAGTCTTC. It yields the protein CASSLSTGQGITEVF. In full, the CDR3 is CASSLSTGQGITEVFF.

This clone turned up a few times. The gene names here belong to mouse. The sequenced fragment ends 1 residue before the CDR3 boundary, so the rest is inferred from the germline J gene. This rearrangement joins TRBV26 to TRBJ1-4; D is uncertain. Germline V gene data show CDR1 as KGHPV and CDR2 as FQNQEV (reference sequence). V was shortened by 3 bases and J by 0 bases, with 5 bases between the two germline ends. This CDR3 is 14 amino acids long. Incomplete CDR3 DNA: TGTGCCAGCAGTCTACAGATTTCCAACGAAAGATTATTT. It is translated as CASSLQISNERLF. The whole CDR3 protein reads CASSLQISNERLFF.

On this clone: Gene names follow the mouse nomenclature. The sequence runs out 1 residue before the end of the CDR3; the remainder is reconstructed from the germline J gene. This chain joins TRBV26 and TRBJ2-3, with D tentatively TRBD1 (6 bases). The CDR3 totals 12 residues. The V end lost 5 bases, the J end lost 4 bases, and 7 bases lay between the germline ends. Germline CDR1 and CDR2: KGHPV and FQNQEV (reference sequence). CDR3 region: CASSGTSETLYF. The covered CDR3 bases are TGTGCCAGCAGTGGGACATCAGAAACGCTGTAT.

In this sample, this clone turned up a few times. Gene names and germline match the mouse. The read ends 1 residue early relative to the CDR3; the germline J gene fills the gap. The chain is built from TRBV12-1 and TRBJ1-5, with 8 bases fitting TRBD1. The CDR3 totals 15 residues. CDR1 and CDR2 from the germline V gene are SGHSN and HYEKVE. After removal of 2 bases from V and 0 bases from J, the junction contained 2 bases not matched to a gene. CDR3 protein: CASSPGQANNQAPLF. CDR3 bases read: TGTGCCAGCTCTCCGGGACAGGCTAACAACCAGGCTCCGCTT. The variable domain in full, with the rest retrieved from reference TRBV12-1 and TRBJ1-5, is DSGVVQSPRHIIKEKGGRSVLTCIPISGHSNVVWYQQTLGKELKFLIQHYEKVERDKGFLPSRFSVQQFDDYHSEMNMSALELEDSAMYFCASSPGQANNQAPLFGEGTRLSVL.

About this clone itself: The listed genes are named as in mouse. Sequencing ends 1 residue short of the CDR3 end; the germline J gene provides the rest. V is TRBV13-2 and J is TRBJ2-4, with TRBD2 matching over 13 bases. CDR1 is NNHNN, CDR2 SYGAGS, per germline (reference sequence). This CDR3 region has 16 residues. V trimming: 5 bases; J trimming: 1 base; junction bases outside the gene matches: 4. The sequenced part of the CDR3 DNA is TGTGCCAGCGGGCCGGGACTGGGGGGGGGTCAAAACACCTTGTAC. Amino acids: CASGPGLGGGQNTLY. The full CDR3 sequence reads CASGPGLGGGQNTLYF.

Of note for this clone: Gene names follow the mouse nomenclature. Read coverage stops 1 residue before the CDR3 terminus; the germline J gene supplies the remainder. This chain uses TRBV26 with TRBJ2-2; D gene uncertain. Germline values: CDR1 KGHPV, CDR2 FQNQEV (reference sequence). CDR3 length equals 14 residues. Between the trimmed V and J ends, which lost 4 bases and 0 bases, there was a span of 6 bases. Partial CDR3 DNA: TGTGCCAGCAGTCAGACATCAAACACCGGGCAGCTCTAC. As protein: CASSQTSNTGQLY. The whole CDR3 is CASSQTSNTGQLYF.

On this clone: Gene and germline names: mouse. The read halts 1 residue ahead of the CDR3 end, with the missing end drawn from the germline J gene. The rearrangement uses TRBV17 and TRBJ2-1, with a weak D call TRBD2 (6 bases). Germline V lookup: CDR1 MNHDT, CDR2 YYDKIL. V was cut by 1 base and J by 4 bases, with 8 bases left in between. The CDR3 consists of 14 residues. CDR3 sequence reads: CASSRGWGYAEQFF. The DNA read from the CDR3 is TGTGCTAGCAGTAGAGGTTGGGGGTATGCTGAGCAGTTC.

Worth noting for this clone: Gene and germline names: mouse. Read coverage stops 1 residue before the CDR3 terminus; the germline J gene supplies the remainder. The chain employs TRBV26 and TRBJ1-5; D gene ambiguous. Trimming pared 3 bases from V and 3 bases from J, leaving 3 bases between. The CDR3 contains 12 residues. CDR1 is KGHPV and CDR2 is FQNQEV in the germline V gene (reference sequence). CDR3 DNA, as far as it was read: TGTGCCAGCAGTCTCAGCAACCAGGCTCCGCTT. Its protein product is CASSLSNQAPL. The CDR3, in full, reads CASSLSNQAPLF. The variable domain in full, completed from reference TRBV26 and TRBJ1-5, reads NSKVIQTPRYLVKGQGQKAKMRCIPEKGHPVVFWYQQNKNNEFKFLINFQNQEVLQQIDMTEKRFSAECPSNSPCSLEIQSSEAGDSALYLCASSLSNQAPLFGEGTRLSVL.

A word on this clone: Mouse names are used for the genes. The read gets to within 1 residue of the CDR3 end, and the germline J gene fills in the rest. The chain links TRBV26 to TRBJ1-2, with D hard to call. Trimming shortened V by 6 bases and J by 0 bases, and 8 bases separated the two germline ends. CDR1 and CDR2 (germline): KGHPV, FQNQEV (reference sequence). This CDR3 contains 13 residues. CDR3 bases read: TGTGCCAGCAGCCCGACATCAAACTCCGACTACACC. The encoded protein is CASSPTSNSDYT. The whole CDR3 region reads CASSPTSNSDYTF.

A single count supports this clone. Mouse gene names apply. The observed sequence ends 1 residue before the CDR3 terminus, with the missing tail filled in from the germline J gene. V gene TRBV19 combines with J gene TRBJ2-3, with D tentatively TRBD1 or TRBD2 (6 bases each). Trimming shortened V by 4 bases and J by 0 bases, and 15 bases separated the two germline ends. CDR1 and CDR2 from the germline V gene are FNHDT and SITEND (reference sequence). The CDR3 is 16 residues long. This CDR3 is CASSSLRGPSAETLYF. The DNA read from the CDR3 is TGTGCCAGCAGTTCCCTCCGGGGGCCTAGTGCAGAAACGCTGTAT. The variable domain in full, with the rest retrieved from reference TRBV19 and TRBJ2-3, is GGIITQTPKFLIGQEGQKLTLKCQQNFNHDTMYWYRQDSGKGLRLIYYSITENDLQKGDLSEGYDASREKKSSFSLTVTSAQKNEMAVFLCASSSLRGPSAETLYFGSGTRLTVL.

There are a few counts of this clone. Mouse names are used for the genes. The observed sequence ends 1 residue before the CDR3 terminus, with the missing tail filled in from the germline J gene. The chain links TRBV26 to TRBJ1-2; 9 bases align to TRBD1. The CDR3 is 14 residues long. J lost 4 bases, V lost 2 bases, and 2 bases had no gene match. Germline values: CDR1 KGHPV, CDR2 FQNQEV (reference sequence). The DNA read from the CDR3 is TGTGCCAGCAGTCTGGCACAGGGGGCCTCCGACTACACC. Amino acids: CASSLAQGASDYT. The full CDR3 sequence reads CASSLAQGASDYTF.

About this clone: Any gene name here is a mouse gene name. The missing CDR3 end, 1 residue past where the read stops, is filled in from the germline J gene. The gene calls are TRBV12-2 and TRBJ2-1, with 10 positions matching TRBD1. Unmatched junction bases numbered 1, after V lost 0 bases and J lost 3 bases. Germline values: CDR1 SGHLS, CDR2 HYDKME. This CDR3 comprises 15 residues. CDR3 protein: CASSLGQGGYAEQFF. The covered CDR3 bases are TGTGCCAGCTCTCTCGGACAGGGGGGCTATGCTGAGCAGTTC.

As for this clone: Gene names and germline match the mouse. The read is 1 residue too short to cover the CDR3 end, so that end is filled in from the germline J gene. The V call is TRBV3, the J call TRBJ2-2; possible D gene TRBD2, 6 bases. This CDR3 is 15 amino acids long. V was clipped by 4 bases and J by 0 bases, with 9 bases between them. CDR1 is SNHLY, CDR2 FYNGKV, per germline (reference sequence). CDR3 sequence reads: CASSYWETNTGQLYF. The covered CDR3 bases are TGTGCCAGCAGCTACTGGGAAACAAACACCGGGCAGCTCTAC.

A note on this clone: Genes and germline come from the mouse. Coverage ceases 1 residue before the CDR3 finishes, and the germline J gene fills in the end. The chain uses TRBV12-1 and TRBJ2-4, with unresolved D. Trimming removed 0 bases from V and 0 bases from J, with 9 bases in between. Germline CDR1 SGHSN, CDR2 HYEKVE. The CDR3 is 15 residues long. The DNA read from the CDR3 is TGTGCCAGCTCTCTCGGAACGGGTAGTCAAAACACCTTGTAC. It encodes CASSLGTGSQNTLY. The whole CDR3 region reads CASSLGTGSQNTLYF.

This clone showed up just a few times. Gene names are mouse gene names. The read halts 1 residue ahead of the CDR3 end, with the missing end drawn from the germline J gene. V gene TRBV13-1 combines with J gene TRBJ2-4; D call uncertain. V lost 4 bases and J 1 base, leaving 10 bases between the germline ends. Germline V gene sequence: CDR1 NSHNY, CDR2 SYGAGN. This CDR3 has 14 amino acids. The sequenced CDR3 bases are TGTGCCAGCAGTCTTGAGGCCGGTCAAAACACCTTGTAC. It encodes CASSLEAGQNTLY. In full, the CDR3 is CASSLEAGQNTLYF.

On this clone itself: The gene names here belong to mouse. The observed sequence ends 1 residue before the CDR3 terminus, with the missing tail filled in from the germline J gene. The rearrangement joins TRBV2 to TRBJ2-3, with a tentative D call TRBD1 (5 bases). V was cut by 2 bases and J by 0 bases, with 12 bases left in between. The CDR3 is 16 residues long. The germline V gene has CDR1 LGHNA and CDR2 YSYQKL. The CDR3 region is CASSQRRGSSAETLYF. The DNA read from the CDR3 is TGTGCCAGCAGCCAAAGGAGGGGATCTAGTGCAGAAACGCTGTAT.

As for this clone: Here the gene names and germline are mouse. The read ends 1 residue early relative to the CDR3; the germline J gene fills the gap. The V gene is TRBV26, the J gene TRBJ1-6, with D possibly TRBD1 on 5 matching bases. TRBJ1-6 has ORF status, its function being uncertain. Germline V CDR1 and CDR2: KGHPV, FQNQEV (reference sequence). The V and J ends lost 1 base and 1 base respectively, with 5 bases between them. The CDR3 totals 15 residues. CDR3 DNA (partial): TGTGCCAGCAGTCTGTGGACATCCTATAATTCGCCCCTCTAC. As protein: CASSLWTSYNSPLY. The entire CDR3 reads CASSLWTSYNSPLYF.

Note on this clone: Mouse gene names and germline throughout. The sequenced fragment ends 1 residue before the CDR3 boundary, so the rest is inferred from the germline J gene. The chain carries TRBV15 and TRBJ2-1; a weak D match, TRBD1 (5 bases). Germline V gene sequence: CDR1 SGHND, CDR2 FRSKSL. V dropped 6 bases and J dropped 0 bases, with 9 bases sitting between them. This CDR3 region has 14 residues. CDR3 bases read: TGTGCCAGCAGCCTTCAGGGTAACTATGCTGAGCAGTTC. Translating gives CASSLQGNYAEQF. The full CDR3 protein reads CASSLQGNYAEQFF.

Notes on this clone: Mouse germline and gene names are used. The observed sequence ends 1 residue before the CDR3 terminus, with the missing tail filled in from the germline J gene. This chain links TRBV19 with TRBJ1-5, with 10 positions matching TRBD1. V shed 5 bases and J 2 bases; nucleotides not matched to a gene: 7. Germline V CDR1 and CDR2: FNHDT, SITEND (reference sequence). CDR3 length: 16 amino acids. CDR3 residues: CASSLTGGADNQAPLF. The DNA read from the CDR3 is TGTGCCAGCAGCCTGACAGGGGGCGCGGACAACCAGGCTCCGCTT.

Remarks on this clone: The gene names given are mouse names. The read ends 1 residue shy of where the CDR3 ends; the end is completed using the germline J gene. The rearrangement joins TRBV26 to TRBJ2-4; D gene unclear. CDR3 length: 14 residues. Germline loops: CDR1 KGHPV, CDR2 FQNQEV (reference sequence). The germline V and J ends were trimmed by 6 bases and 0 bases, with 10 bases remaining between them. The CDR3 loop is CASSPHKSQNTLYF. The sequenced part of the CDR3 DNA is TGTGCCAGCAGCCCACACAAAAGTCAAAACACCTTGTAC.

This clone was seen a handful of times. Mouse gene names and germline throughout. The CDR3 end lies 1 residue beyond the end of the read and is filled in from the germline J gene. The genes are TRBV26 and TRBJ2-7, with D tentatively TRBD2 (6 bases). CDR1 KGHPV and CDR2 FQNQEV come from the germline V gene (reference sequence). Trimming left V 4 bases short and J 4 bases short, with 11 bases between. CDR3 length: 13 amino acids. The covered CDR3 bases are TGTGCCAGCAGTCCCCGGGACTTTTATGAACAGTAC. Translated: CASSPRDFYEQY. The full CDR3 protein is CASSPRDFYEQYF.